This T cell receptor beta chain is from a study of T cell changes during pregnancy in multiple sclerosis. TCRdb's table, derived via immunoSEQ multiplex PCR, lists solely in-frame clones and lacks some. The table records approximately 89,000 clones, less than 95% of them present only once. This CDR3 contains 15 residues. Trimming at V came to 1 base and at J to 3 bases, leaving 0 bases not matched to a gene. Per the germline V gene, CDR1 is SGHRS and CDR2 is YFSETQ. The chain employs TRBV5-1 and TRBJ2-1; 11 nucleotides agree with TRBD2. The receptor was isolated from a female donor with multiple sclerosis, enrolled in a pregnancy study. The sample consisted of peripheral blood, taken in the third trimester of pregnancy. The CDR3 nucleotides read TGCGCCAGCAGCTTGACTAGCGGGGGCTACAATGAGCAGTTCTTC. It translates to CASSLTSGGYNEQFF.